These 9 T cell receptor beta chains were sequenced from one sample in a study of identical twins. TCRdb ran MiXCR on the 5' RACE reads and lists one entry per CDR3 protein. The top ten hold about 2.7% of the sample, which has about 470,000 distinct CDR3 sequences, 24% seen once. The same data also contributed to another study, on T cells expressing NK-cell markers.

Sequenced material: CD4+ T cells sorted from blood. These receptors were taken from a woman under 30 in good health.

Only a few counts were recorded for this clonotype. The chain is built from TRBV5-1 and TRBJ2-5; D possibly corresponds to TRBD2 (7 bases). This CDR3 comprises 16 residues. V was trimmed by 2 bases and J by 1 base, leaving 15 bases between them. Per germline, CDR1 SGHRS and CDR2 YFSETQ. CDR3 in DNA: TGCGCCAGCAGCTTCCCGTCGGGGGGCACCCAAGAGACCCAGTACTTC. This translates into CASSFPSGGTQETQYF.

This clonotype has more than one count but fewer than ten. This chain joins TRBV3-1 and TRBJ2-5; weak D call: TRBD1 (5 bases). CDR1 LGHDT and CDR2 YNNKEL come from the germline V gene (reference sequence). V shed 4 bases and J shed 0 bases, with 12 bases lying between them. The CDR3 runs to 15 residues. CDR3 nucleotide sequence: TGTGCCAGCAGCCTATTCAAGGGGCACCAAGAGACCCAGTACTTC. It encodes CASSLFKGHQETQYF.

V is TRBV11-3 and J is TRBJ1-1; possible D gene TRBD1, 6 bases. Trimming took off 3 bases at V and 0 bases at J, with 11 bases between the two ends. CDR1 is SGHNT, CDR2 YENEEA, per germline. The CDR3 length is 15 residues. The chain's CDR3 is CASSFAGALNTEAFF. The CDR3 nucleotides read TGTGCCAGCAGCTTTGCAGGGGCGCTGAACACTGAAGCTTTCTTT.

Of note for this clonotype: One end of the junction varies from germline; a read error may be responsible. This chain links TRBV20-1 with TRBJ2-1, with 8 bases aligning to TRBD2. CDR1 is DFQATT, CDR2 SNEGSKA, per germline (reference sequence). CDR3 length equals 13 residues. The CDR3 region is CSVGTRNRPSPVF. The CDR3 DNA sequence: TGCAGTGTGGGGACTAGAAACCGCCCATCTCCCGTCTTC.

This clonotype was seen repeatedly, ten times or more. The rearrangement uses TRBV12-3 or TRBV12-4 and TRBJ2-7, with no clear D. Deletions cut 1 base from V and 5 bases from J, with 6 bases between. The CDR3 totals 12 residues. CDR3 sequence reads: CASSLVSHEQYF. CDR3 bases: TGTGCCAGCAGTTTAGTTTCGCACGAGCAGTACTTC.

V is TRBV27 and J is TRBJ1-2; no clear D. Trimming left V 3 bases short and J 0 bases short, with 14 bases between. The CDR3 covers 16 residues. Germline V gene data show CDR1 as MNHEY and CDR2 as SMNVEV (reference sequence). In DNA, the CDR3 is TGTGCCAGCAGTTTGGGCGGAGAACCTGCTAACTATGGCTACACCTTC. As protein: CASSLGGEPANYGYTF.

The CDR3 DNA sequence: TGTGCCATCAGGGCGGGACAGGGGAGGACCGGGGAGCTGTTTTTT. The encoded protein is CAIRAGQGRTGELFF. The V call is TRBV10-3, the J call TRBJ2-2; the match to TRBD1 covers 10 bases. The germline V gene encodes CDR1 ENHRY and CDR2 SYGVKD. The CDR3 totals 15 residues. J was trimmed by 5 bases and V by 6 bases; bases with no gene match: 6.

There are a few counts of this clonotype. This chain connects TRBV29-1 to TRBJ1-1; tentatively, D is TRBD1 (5 bases). CDR3 length: 13 amino acids. Germline CDR1 reads SQVTM; CDR2 reads ANQGSEA. V shed 4 bases and J shed 1 base, with 10 bases lying between them. This CDR3 is CSVAVGTNTEAFF. Here the CDR3 DNA reads TGCAGCGTTGCCGTGGGGACGAACACTGAAGCTTTCTTT.

This sequence joins TRBV29-1 and TRBJ1-5, with 8 positions matching TRBD1. This CDR3 is 15 amino acids long. The germline CDR1 and CDR2 sequences are SQVTM and ANQGSEA. The ends lost 6 bases at V and 6 bases at J; junction bases unmatched: 13. The CDR3 nucleotides are TGCAGCGTACTGCTGTTTTCGACAGGGGTTCAGCCCCAGCATTTT. Its protein product is CSVLLFSTGVQPQHF. Full variable domain (rest looked up from reference TRBV29-1 and TRBJ1-5): SAVISQKPSRDICQRGTSLTIQCQVDSQVTMMFWYRQQPGQSLTLIATANQGSEATYESGFVIDKFPISRPNLTFSTLTVSNMSPEDSSIYLCSVLLFSTGVQPQHFGDGTRLSIL.